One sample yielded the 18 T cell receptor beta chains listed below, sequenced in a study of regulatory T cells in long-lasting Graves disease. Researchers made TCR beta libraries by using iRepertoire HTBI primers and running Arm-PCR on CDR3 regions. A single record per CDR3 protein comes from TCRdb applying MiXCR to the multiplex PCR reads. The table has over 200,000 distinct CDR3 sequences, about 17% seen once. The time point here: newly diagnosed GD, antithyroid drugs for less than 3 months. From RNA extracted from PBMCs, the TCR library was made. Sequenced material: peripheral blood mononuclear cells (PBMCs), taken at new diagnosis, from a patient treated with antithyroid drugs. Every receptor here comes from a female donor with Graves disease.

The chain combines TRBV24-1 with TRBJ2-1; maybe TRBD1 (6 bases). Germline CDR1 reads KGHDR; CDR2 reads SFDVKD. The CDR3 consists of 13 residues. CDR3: CASGTSSYNEQFF. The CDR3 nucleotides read TGTGCGTCGGGGACAAGCTCCTACAATGAGCAGTTCTTC.

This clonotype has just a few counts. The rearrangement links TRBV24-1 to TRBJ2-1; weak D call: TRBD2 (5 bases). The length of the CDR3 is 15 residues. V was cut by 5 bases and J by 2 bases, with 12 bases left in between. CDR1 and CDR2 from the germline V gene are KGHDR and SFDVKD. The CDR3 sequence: CATSVSAATYNEQFF. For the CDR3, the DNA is TGTGCCACCAGTGTCTCAGCGGCAACCTACAATGAGCAGTTCTTC.

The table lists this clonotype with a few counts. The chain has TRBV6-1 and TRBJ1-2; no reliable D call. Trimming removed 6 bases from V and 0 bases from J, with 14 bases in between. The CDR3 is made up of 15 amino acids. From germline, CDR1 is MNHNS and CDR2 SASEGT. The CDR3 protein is CASSRASQANYGYTF. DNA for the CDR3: TGTGCCAGCAGCCGGGCCAGCCAAGCTAACTATGGCTACACCTTC.

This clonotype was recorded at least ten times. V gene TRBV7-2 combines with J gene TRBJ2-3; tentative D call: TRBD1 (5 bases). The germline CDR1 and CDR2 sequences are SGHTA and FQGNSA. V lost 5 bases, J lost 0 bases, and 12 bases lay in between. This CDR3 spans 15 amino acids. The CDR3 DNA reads TGTGCCAGCAGCGATAGGGGTTCTAGCACAGATACGCAGTATTTT. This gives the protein CASSDRGSSTDTQYF.

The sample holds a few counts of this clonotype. The DNA for the CDR3 is TGTGCCAGCAGTGAGCGGGACAGGGAAGGACATGGCTACACCTTC. It translates to CASSERDREGHGYTF. The rearrangement uses TRBV25-1 and TRBJ1-2, with 9 bases that match TRBD1. Trimming took 3 bases from V and 6 from J; bases not matched to a gene: 8. Germline assignment: CDR1 MGHDK and CDR2 SYGVNS. This CDR3 is 15 amino acids long.

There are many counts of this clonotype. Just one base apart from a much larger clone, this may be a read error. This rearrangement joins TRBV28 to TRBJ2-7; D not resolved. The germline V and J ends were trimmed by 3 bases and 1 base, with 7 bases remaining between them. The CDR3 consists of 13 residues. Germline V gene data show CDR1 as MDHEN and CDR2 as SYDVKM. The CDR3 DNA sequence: TGTGCCAGCAGTTTCGCGGCTTCCTACGAGCAGTACTTC. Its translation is CASSFAASYEQYF.

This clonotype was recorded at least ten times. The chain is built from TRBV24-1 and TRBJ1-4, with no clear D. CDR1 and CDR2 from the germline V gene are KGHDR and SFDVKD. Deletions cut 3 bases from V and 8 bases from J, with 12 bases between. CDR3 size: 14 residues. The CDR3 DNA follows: TGTGCCACCAGTGATAGGTCCAGTCCAGAAAAACTGTTTTTT. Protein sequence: CATSDRSSPEKLFF.

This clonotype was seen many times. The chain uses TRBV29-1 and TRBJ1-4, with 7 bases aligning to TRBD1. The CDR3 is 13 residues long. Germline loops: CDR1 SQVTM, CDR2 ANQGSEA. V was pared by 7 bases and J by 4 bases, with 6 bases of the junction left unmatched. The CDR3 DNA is TGCAGCGGTACAGGGGCGGGTAATGAAAAACTGTTTTTT. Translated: CSGTGAGNEKLFF.

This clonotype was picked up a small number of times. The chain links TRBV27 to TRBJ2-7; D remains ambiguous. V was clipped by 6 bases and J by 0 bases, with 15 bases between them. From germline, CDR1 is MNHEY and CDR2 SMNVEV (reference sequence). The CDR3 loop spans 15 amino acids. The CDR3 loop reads CASSYSFRSSYEQYF. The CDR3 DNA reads TGTGCCAGCAGCTATAGCTTCAGGAGCTCCTACGAGCAGTACTTC.

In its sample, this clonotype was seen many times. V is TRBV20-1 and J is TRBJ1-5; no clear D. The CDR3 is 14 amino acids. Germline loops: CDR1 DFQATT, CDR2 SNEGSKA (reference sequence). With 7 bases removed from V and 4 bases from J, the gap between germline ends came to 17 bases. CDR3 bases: TGCAGTGTTGGGAACGACGGCCAGAATCAGCCCCAGCATTTT. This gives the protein CSVGNDGQNQPQHF.

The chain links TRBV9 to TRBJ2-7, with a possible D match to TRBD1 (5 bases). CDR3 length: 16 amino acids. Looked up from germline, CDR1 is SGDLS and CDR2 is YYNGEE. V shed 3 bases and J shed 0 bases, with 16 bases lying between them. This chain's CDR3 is CASSEGPLDSSYEQYF. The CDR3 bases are TGTGCCAGCAGCGAGGGTCCCCTTGACAGCTCCTACGAGCAGTACTTC.

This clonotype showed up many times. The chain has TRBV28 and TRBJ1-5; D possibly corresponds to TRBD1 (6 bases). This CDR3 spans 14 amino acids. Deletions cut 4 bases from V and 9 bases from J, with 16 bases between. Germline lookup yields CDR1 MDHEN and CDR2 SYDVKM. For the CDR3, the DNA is TGTGCCAGCAGTTACCCTGACAGGTCGACGCCCCAGCATTTT. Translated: CASSYPDRSTPQHF.

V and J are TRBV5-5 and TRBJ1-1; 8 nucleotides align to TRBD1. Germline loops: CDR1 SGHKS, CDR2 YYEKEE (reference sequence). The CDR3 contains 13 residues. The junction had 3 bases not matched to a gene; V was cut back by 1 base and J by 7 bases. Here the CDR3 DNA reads TGTGCCAGCAGCTTGTTTGGACAGGGTGAAGCTTTCTTT. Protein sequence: CASSLFGQGEAFF.

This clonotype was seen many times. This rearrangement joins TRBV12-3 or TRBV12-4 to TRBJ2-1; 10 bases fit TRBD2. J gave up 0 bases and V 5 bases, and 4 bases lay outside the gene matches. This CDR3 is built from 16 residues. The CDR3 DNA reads TGTGCCAGCAGTCCAGCTAGCGGGAGCTCCTACAATGAGCAGTTCTTC. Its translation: CASSPASGSSYNEQFF.

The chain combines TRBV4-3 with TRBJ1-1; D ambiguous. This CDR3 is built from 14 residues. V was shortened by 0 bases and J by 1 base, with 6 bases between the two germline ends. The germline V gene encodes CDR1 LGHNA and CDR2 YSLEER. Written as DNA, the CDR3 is TGCGCCAGCAGCCAAGAACACACGAACACTGAAGCTTTCTTT. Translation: CASSQEHTNTEAFF.

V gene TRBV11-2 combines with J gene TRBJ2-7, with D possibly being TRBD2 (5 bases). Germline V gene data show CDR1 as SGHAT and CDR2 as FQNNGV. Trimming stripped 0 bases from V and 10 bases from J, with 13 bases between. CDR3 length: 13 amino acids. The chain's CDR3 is CASSLEWSRDQYF. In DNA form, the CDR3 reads TGTGCCAGCAGCTTAGAGTGGTCTCGGGATCAGTACTTC.

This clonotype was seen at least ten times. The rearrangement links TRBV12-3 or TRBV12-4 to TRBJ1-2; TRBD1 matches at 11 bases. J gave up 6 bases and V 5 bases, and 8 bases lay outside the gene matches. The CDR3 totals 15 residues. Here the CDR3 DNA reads TGTGCCAGCAGTCCAGGACAGGGGGCAGATGATGGCTACACCTTC. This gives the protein CASSPGQGADDGYTF.

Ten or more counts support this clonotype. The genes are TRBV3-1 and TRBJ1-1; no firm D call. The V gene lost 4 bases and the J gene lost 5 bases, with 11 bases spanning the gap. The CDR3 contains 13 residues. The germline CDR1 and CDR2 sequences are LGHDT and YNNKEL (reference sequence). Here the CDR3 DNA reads TGTGCCAGCAGCCCGCATGAGACAACTGAAGCTTTCTTT. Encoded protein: CASSPHETTEAFF.